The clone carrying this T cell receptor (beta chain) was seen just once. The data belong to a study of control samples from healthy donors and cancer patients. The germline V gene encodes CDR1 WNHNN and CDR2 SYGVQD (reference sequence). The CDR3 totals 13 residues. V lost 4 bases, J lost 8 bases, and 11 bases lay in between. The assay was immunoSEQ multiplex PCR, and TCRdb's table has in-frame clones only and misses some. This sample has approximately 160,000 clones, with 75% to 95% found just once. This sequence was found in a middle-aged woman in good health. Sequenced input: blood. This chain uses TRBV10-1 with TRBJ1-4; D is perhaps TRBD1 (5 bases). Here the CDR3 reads CASSGGVDEKLFF. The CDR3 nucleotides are TGCGCCAGCAGTGGAGGGGTGGACGAAAAACTGTTTTTT.